The TCR beta chain described here comes from a study of T cell responses to AZD1222 COVID-19 vaccine. Looked up from germline, CDR1 is SQVTM and CDR2 is ANQGSEA. Trimming took 1 base from V and 3 from J, leaving 12 bases between them. CDR3 length equals 14 residues. Overall study findings and caveats: Once two AZD1222 doses were given, Spike-specific TCR breadth and depth went up. Baseline testing showed seropositivity in only six AZD1222 recipients.

On this clone: Its antigen is unidentified.

TCRdb's copy holds only in-frame clones and misses some; the assay was immunoSEQ multiplex PCR. The table records roughly 130,000 clones, about nine tenths of them present only once. V gene TRBV29-1 combines with J gene TRBJ1-1; tentatively, D is TRBD1 (6 bases). The sample in question was peripheral blood, obtained on day 0 of MenACWY control vaccination. This receptor was taken from an adult in good health. The CDR3 DNA sequence: TGCAGCGTTGAAGGGGATCGGGGGCACACTGAAGCTTTCTTT. The encoded protein is CSVEGDRGHTEAFF.